Given below is one T cell receptor (beta chain) in context. Its antigen remains unidentified. No per-base quality is available; no much larger clone lies one base away. These data are taken from a study of PD-1 blockade in classical Hodgkin lymphoma (TCRdb year 2020). A note on the overall study: Nivolumab dosing was 3 mg/kg intravenously every 2 weeks, continuing until either disease progression or unacceptable toxicity. To define a peripheral blood immune signature of response to PD-1 blockade in classical Hodgkin lymphoma, the study combined TCR beta sequencing with CyTOF.

The germline V gene (reference sequence) gives CDR1 as LNHNV and CDR2 as YYDKDF. From V the trimming removes 3 bases and from J it removes 2 bases, while the gene matches leave 4 bases of the junction unaccounted for. Reading from cysteine to phenylalanine, the CDR3 counts 14 amino acids. Only the CDR3 DNA stays, 42 bases, in frame from base 1. Genomic DNA was extracted with the Qiagen DNeasy kit from unsorted PBMCs and from negatively selected CD4+ and CD8+ fractions. TCR beta CDR3 regions were amplified by immunoSEQ multiplex PCR using primers annealing to V and J segments. A synthetic immune receptor repertoire was used to minimize amplification bias, and remaining bias was computationally removed after sequencing. Turning to the authors' computational methods: Custom Python scripts were used to quantify repertoire diversity as the Shannon entropy index. Unsorted, CD4+ and CD8+ repertoires were analyzed separately, except for combined analyses in which CD4+ and CD8+ sequences were merged in silico. Clonal expansion was defined as a frequency increase of at least 2-fold after treatment compared with C1D1, and clones undetected at baseline were assigned a pseudocount of 0.5. Singleton clones were defined as clones with 0 or 1 copy at C1D1, and non-singleton clones were defined as clones with 2 or more copies. Clones expanded in unsorted samples were annotated as CD4+, CD8+ or unknown by matching protein sequences in sorted samples from the same patient. Diversity changes from C1D1 to C4D1 were tested in paired samples using Wilcoxon tests. TCRdb took this table from immuneACCESS and kept in-frame rearrangements with V and J called. Such tables lack part of the clones; where checked against another copy, unresolved V genes explain under half of the gap, and the rest is unexplained. V and J calls and clone size come straight from that table; D and trimming were deduced from the DNA. The sample has about 97,000 clones on record, over 70% of them singletons. The ten most abundant clones make up less than 15% of the sample.

Interpreted using the paper, the time point label stands for: cycle 1 day 1 (C1D1), immediately before nivolumab initiation. Relapse after autologous stem cell transplantation had occurred in all trial patients, and cohorts A, B and C were distinguished by prior brentuximab vedotin exposure. The trial cohort was composed of about 60 patients with relapsed/refractory classical Hodgkin lymphoma, for whom complete response, partial response or progressive disease was recorded as best overall response. Single-agent nivolumab was administered to trial patients in the multi-cohort phase II CheckMate 205 trial. An independent review committee assessed best overall response by applying the 2007 International Working Group response criteria. Trial PBMCs were obtained immediately prior to nivolumab initiation (C1D1) and on therapy at cycle 2 day 1 and cycle 4 day 1. Peripheral blood was collected in 8 mL Vacutainer Cell Preparation Tubes, from which PBMCs were isolated by centrifugation and then cryopreserved.

Overall results and qualifications from the work: Trial patients with a complete response had baseline diversity similar to that of newly diagnosed patients, while partial responders and progressors had significantly lower diversity. Patients starting nivolumab less than 1 year after ASCT had lower diversity and were excluded from later analyses to avoid confounding by immune reconstitution. A significant rise by C4D1 was seen in CD4+ but not CD8+ TCR diversity (p=0.0027 vs p=0.16), with the rise being most apparent in complete responders (p=0.02). Baseline TCR diversity was reported to be lower in newly diagnosed patients than in healthy donors, and even lower in relapsed/refractory patients. The study covered only a single clinical trial cohort, and the causes of the repertoire differences, possibly disease activity or prior therapy, were still not defined.

This sequence was found in a human donor with classical Hodgkin lymphoma. The chain is assembled from TRBV15 and TRBJ2-7; 7 bases in between match TRBD1. The sequences come from peripheral blood mononuclear cells (PBMCs), collected at baseline. The CDR3 protein is CATSSWTGTYEQYF. The DNA sequence is given as TGTGCCACCAGCAGCTGGACAGGAACCTACGAGCAGTACTTC.